This entry describes one TCR beta chain. The CDR3 consists of 15 residues. Trimming took 4 bases from V and 5 from J; bases not matched to a gene: 6. The V gene's germline CDR1 is SGHNT and CDR2 YYREEE (reference sequence). This sample stems from a study of blood T cell repertoires in COVID-19. Produced via immunoSEQ multiplex PCR; TCRdb's table is partial and in-frame only. This sample has about 71,000 clones; 82% occur once, and the top ten carry about 13%. This TCR derives from an elderly woman with acute or convalescent COVID-19. Specimen: peripheral blood. The gene calls are TRBV5-4 and TRBJ1-6, with TRBD1 identical over 7 bases. Here the CDR3 reads CASSPQGGNNSPLHF. CDR3 nucleotide sequence: TGTGCCAGCAGCCCGCAGGGGGGAAATAATTCACCCCTCCACTTT.